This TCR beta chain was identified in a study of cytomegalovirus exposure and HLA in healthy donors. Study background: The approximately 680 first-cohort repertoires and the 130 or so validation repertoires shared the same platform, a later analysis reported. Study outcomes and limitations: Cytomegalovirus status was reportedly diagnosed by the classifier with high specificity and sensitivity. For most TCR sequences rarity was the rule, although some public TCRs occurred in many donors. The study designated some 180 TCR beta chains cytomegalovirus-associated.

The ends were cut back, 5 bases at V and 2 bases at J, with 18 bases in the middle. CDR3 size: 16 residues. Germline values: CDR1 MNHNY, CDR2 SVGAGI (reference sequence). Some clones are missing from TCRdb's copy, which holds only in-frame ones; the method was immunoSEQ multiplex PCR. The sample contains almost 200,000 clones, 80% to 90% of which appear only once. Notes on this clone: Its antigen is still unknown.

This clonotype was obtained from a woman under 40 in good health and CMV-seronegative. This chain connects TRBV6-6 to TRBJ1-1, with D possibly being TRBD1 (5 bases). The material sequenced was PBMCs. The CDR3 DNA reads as TGTGCCAGCAGTGACTTCCGGGGGGTCTCAAACACTGAAGCTTTCTTT. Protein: CASSDFRGVSNTEAFF.